This TCR beta chain was observed in a study of chemoradiotherapy in HPV16-positive cancers. Turning to the study itself: Candidate HPV-specific clones and shared TCR motifs came from two HPV16-positive patients.

There are 12 residues in the CDR3. V dropped 3 bases and J dropped 6 bases, with 5 bases sitting between them. Germline V gene sequence: CDR1 MGHDK, CDR2 SYGVNS. Assay: immunoSEQ multiplex PCR; the TCRdb copy retains only in-frame clones and omits some. The sample has about 12,000 clones, approximately 87% seen once. The sequence derives from a human donor with HPV-associated anogenital cancer. V gene TRBV25-1 combines with J gene TRBJ1-4; the D is unclear. Specimen: blood, collected from a patient who underwent chemoradiotherapy. The CDR3: CASSEIYEKLFF. The CDR3 DNA reads as TGTGCCAGCAGTGAGATATATGAAAAACTGTTTTTT.